What follows describes a single T cell receptor (beta chain). Its ends do not fully match the called genes, so a read error is possible. The sample is drawn from a study of blood T cells in healthy people across ages. Using a J-beta primer mix together with a sample-barcoded 5' primer, a second PCR was run for roughly 7 to 11 cycles. TCRdb used MiXCR to reprocess the 5' RACE reads, holding one entry per CDR3 protein. The sample shows 600,000 to 650,000 distinct CDR3 sequences, roughly three fifths of them seen only once. Germline CDR1 MNHNS, CDR2 SASEGT. The CDR3 contains 14 residues. The chain employs TRBV6-1 and TRBJ2-3; no definite D call. Sequencing input: blood. The source of this sequence is a man between 60 and 75 years old in good health. Here the CDR3 DNA reads TGTGCCGGCAGTCAAGGGCCCAGTTCAGATACGCAGTATTTT. Translated, it gives CAGSQGPSSDTQYF.